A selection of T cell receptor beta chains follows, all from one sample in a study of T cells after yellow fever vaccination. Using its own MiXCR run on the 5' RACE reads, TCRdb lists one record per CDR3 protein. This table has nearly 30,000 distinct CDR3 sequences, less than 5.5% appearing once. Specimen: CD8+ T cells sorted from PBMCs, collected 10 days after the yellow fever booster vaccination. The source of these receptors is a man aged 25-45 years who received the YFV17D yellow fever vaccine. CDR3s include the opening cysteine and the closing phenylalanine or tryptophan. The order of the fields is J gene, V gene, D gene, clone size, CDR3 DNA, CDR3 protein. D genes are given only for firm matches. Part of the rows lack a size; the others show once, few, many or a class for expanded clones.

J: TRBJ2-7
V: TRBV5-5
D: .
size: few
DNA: TGTGCCAGCAGCGGCGGGGCCCACTACGAGCAGTACTTC
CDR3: CASSGGAHYEQYF

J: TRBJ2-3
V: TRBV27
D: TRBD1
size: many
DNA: TGTGCCAGCAGTTCTTGGACAGGAGCCCTCACAGATACGCAGTATTTT
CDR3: CASSSWTGALTDTQYF

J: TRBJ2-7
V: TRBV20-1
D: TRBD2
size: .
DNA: TGCAGTGCTTTAGCGGGCGCCCTCTCCTACGAGCAGTACTTC
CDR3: CSALAGALSYEQYF

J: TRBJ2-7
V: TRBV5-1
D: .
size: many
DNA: TGCGCCAGCAGCTTGGGGGCGCCCGATTACGAGCAGTACTTC
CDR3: CASSLGAPDYEQYF

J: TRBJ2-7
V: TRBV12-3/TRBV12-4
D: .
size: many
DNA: TGTGCCAGCAGTCCGGGACCGAGCTCCGAGCAGTACTTC
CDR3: CASSPGPSSEQYF

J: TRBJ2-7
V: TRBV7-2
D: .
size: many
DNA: TGTGCCAGCAGCTTGGGTCCAGACTCCTACGAGCAGTACTTC
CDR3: CASSLGPDSYEQYF

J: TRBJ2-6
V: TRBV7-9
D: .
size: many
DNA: TGTGCCGGAAACTGGGCCAACGTCCTGACTTTC
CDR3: CAGNWANVLTF

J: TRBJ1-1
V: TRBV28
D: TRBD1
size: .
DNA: TGTGCCAGCAGTTTCGTCGGACAGGGGGACACTGAAGCTTTCTTT
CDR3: CASSFVGQGDTEAFF

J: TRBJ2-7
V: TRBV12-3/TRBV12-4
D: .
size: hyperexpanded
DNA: TGTGCCAGCAGCCAAGGCCCGACCTACGAGCAGTACTTC
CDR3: CASSQGPTYEQYF

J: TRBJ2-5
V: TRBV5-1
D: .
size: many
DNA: TGTGCCAGCAGCTTGCAAGAGACCCAGTACTTC
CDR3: CASSLQETQYF

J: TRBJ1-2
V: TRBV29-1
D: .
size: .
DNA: TGCAGCGTTGATAACGGGGGCGGAAGCTACACCTTC
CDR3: CSVDNGGGSYTF

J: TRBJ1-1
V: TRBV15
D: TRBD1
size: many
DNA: TGTGCCACCAGCGGATACAGGGGGAACACTGAAGCTTTCTTT
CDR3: CATSGYRGNTEAFF

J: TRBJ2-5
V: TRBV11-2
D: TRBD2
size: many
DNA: TGTGCCAGCAGCCATGGCCCGGTACTAGCGGGAGACGGGGAGACCCAGTACTTC
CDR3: CASSHGPVLAGDGETQYF

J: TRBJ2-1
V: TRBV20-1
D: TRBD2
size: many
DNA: TGCAGTGCACTAGGGACTAGCGGGAGAATCTATGAGCAGTTCTTC
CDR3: CSALGTSGRIYEQFF

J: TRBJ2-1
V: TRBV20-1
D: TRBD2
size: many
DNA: TGCAGTTCTCTGAGGGAGGGGAGAAATGAGCAGTTCTTC
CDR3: CSSLREGRNEQFF

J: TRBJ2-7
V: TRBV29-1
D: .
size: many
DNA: TGCAGCGTTGAAGATTATTGGGAAGGAGGGACCGAGCAGTACTTC
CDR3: CSVEDYWEGGTEQYF

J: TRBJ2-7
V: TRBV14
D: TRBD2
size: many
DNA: TGTGCCAGCAGCAGACTAGCGAACGAGCAGTACTTC
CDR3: CASSRLANEQYF

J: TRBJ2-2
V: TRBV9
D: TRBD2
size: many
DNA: TGTGCCAGCAGTGTTAGCGGGGCCAACACCGGGGAGCTGTTTTTT
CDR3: CASSVSGANTGELFF

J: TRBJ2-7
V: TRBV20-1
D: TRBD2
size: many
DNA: TGCAGTGCTAAGCTAGCGGGCCTCTCCTACGAGCAGTACTTC
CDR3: CSAKLAGLSYEQYF

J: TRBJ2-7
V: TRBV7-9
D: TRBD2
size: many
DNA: TGTGCCAGCAGCTCGACTAGCGGGAGAATTAACTACGAGCAGTACTTC
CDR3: CASSSTSGRINYEQYF

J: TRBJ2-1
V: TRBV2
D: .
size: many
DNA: TGTGCCAGCAGGGAAGGGGCCAATGAGCAGTTCTTC
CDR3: CASREGANEQFF

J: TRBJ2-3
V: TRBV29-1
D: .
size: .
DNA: TGCAGCTTAACTGAGGGACTTGGCACAGATACGCAGTATTTT
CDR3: CSLTEGLGTDTQYF

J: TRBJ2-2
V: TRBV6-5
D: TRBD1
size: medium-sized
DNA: TGTGCCAGCAGCTCCGGGACAGGGAGCCCCACCGGGGAGCTGTTTTTT
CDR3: CASSSGTGSPTGELFF

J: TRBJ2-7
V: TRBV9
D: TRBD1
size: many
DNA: TGTGCCAGCAGCCCTGGGACAGGGGGGTCCTACGAGCAGTACTTC
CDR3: CASSPGTGGSYEQYF

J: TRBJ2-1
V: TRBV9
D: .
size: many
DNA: TGTGCCAGCAGCGTAGGCGTACAGGGCAATGAGCAGTTCTTC
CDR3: CASSVGVQGNEQFF

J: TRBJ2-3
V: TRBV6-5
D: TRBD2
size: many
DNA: TGTGCCAGCAGTCTTAGCGGGAGAGATGCAGATACGCAGTATTTT
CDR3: CASSLSGRDADTQYF

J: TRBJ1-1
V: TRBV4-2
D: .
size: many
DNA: TGTGCCAGCAGCCAAGTCGGGGGGCTCGAAGCTTTCTTT
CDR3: CASSQVGGLEAFF

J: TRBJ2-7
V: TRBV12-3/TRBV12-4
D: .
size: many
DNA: TGTGCCAGCAGCCATGGACGGTTCTCCTACGAGCAGTACTTC
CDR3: CASSHGRFSYEQYF

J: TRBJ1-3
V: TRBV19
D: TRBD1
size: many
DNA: TGTGCCAGTAGTACCTCGGGACAGGGTGGAAACACCATATATTTT
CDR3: CASSTSGQGGNTIYF

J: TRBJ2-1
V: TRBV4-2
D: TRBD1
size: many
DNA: TGTGCCAGCAGCCCCCTTGGGGAGGGACAGGGTAGCAATGAGCAGTTCTTC
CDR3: CASSPLGEGQGSNEQFF

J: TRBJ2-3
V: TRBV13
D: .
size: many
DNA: TGTGCCAGCAGCTCCCGGGCAGATACGCAGTATTTT
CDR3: CASSSRADTQYF

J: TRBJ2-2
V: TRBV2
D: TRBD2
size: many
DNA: TGTGCCAGCATGTCTGTGGCTAGCGGGAGTCTGGGGACCGGGGAGCTGTTTTTT
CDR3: CASMSVASGSLGTGELFF

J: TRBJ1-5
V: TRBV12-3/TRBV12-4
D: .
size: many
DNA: TGTGCCAGCAGTTTCGGCCTAAATCAGCCCCAGCATTTT
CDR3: CASSFGLNQPQHF

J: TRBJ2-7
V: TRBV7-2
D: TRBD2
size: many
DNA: TGTGCCAGCAGCTTAGGTGTAGCAGCGGGAGGAGCCTACGAGCAGTACTTC
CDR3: CASSLGVAAGGAYEQYF

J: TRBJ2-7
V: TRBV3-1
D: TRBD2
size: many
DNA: TGTGCCAGCAGCCAAGAGTCGCTAGCGGGATACGAGCAGTACTTC
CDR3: CASSQESLAGYEQYF

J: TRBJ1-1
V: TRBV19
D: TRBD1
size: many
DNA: TGTGCCAGTACCCAGACGACAGGGATGAACACTGAAGCTTTCTTT
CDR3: CASTQTTGMNTEAFF

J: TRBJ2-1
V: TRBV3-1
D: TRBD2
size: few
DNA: TGTGCCAGCAGCCAAGTTGGGTCTAGCGGGGGGTACAATGAGCAGTTCTTC
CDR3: CASSQVGSSGGYNEQFF

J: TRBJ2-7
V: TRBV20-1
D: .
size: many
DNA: TGCAGTGCTAGAGATCTCGGGGGAGGCCCCGAGCAGTACTTC
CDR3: CSARDLGGGPEQYF

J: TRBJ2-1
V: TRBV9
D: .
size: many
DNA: TGTGCCAGCAGCGTAGGTAGTAGGATCAATGAGCAGTTCTTC
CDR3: CASSVGSRINEQFF

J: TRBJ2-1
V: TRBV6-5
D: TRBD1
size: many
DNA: TGTGCCAGCAGTTACTTGGGGGACAGTCCGAACAATGAGCAGTTCTTC
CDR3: CASSYLGDSPNNEQFF

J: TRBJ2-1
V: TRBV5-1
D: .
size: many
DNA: TGCGCCAGCACCTGGGGGGGGCGCTACAATGAGCAGTTCTTC
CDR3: CASTWGGRYNEQFF

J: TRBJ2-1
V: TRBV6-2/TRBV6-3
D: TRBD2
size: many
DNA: TGTGCCAGCACGAGCGGGAGTCCTTCCTTTGGTGAGCAGTTCTTC
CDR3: CASTSGSPSFGEQFF

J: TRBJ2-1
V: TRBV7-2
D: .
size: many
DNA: TGTGCCAGCAGCTCACTGATAGCGGTAAGCTCCTACAATGAGCAGTTCTTC
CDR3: CASSSLIAVSSYNEQFF

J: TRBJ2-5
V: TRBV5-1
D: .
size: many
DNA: TGCGCCAGCAGCCTCTTCGTCGCTAGCGAGCAAGAGACCCAGTACTTC
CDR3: CASSLFVASEQETQYF

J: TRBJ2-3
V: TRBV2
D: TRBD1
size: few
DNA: TGTGCCAGCAGTAAGACAGGGGGCACAGATACGCAGTATTTT
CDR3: CASSKTGGTDTQYF

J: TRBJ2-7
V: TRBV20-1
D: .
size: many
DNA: TGCAGTGCTGCCCGGGGCAGGGTGGTCCCCTACGAGCAGTACTTC
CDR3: CSAARGRVVPYEQYF

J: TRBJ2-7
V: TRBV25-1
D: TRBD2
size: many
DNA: TGTGCCAGCAGTGAAGGAGCGGGAGGGCCCCTGGACTACGAGCAGTACTTC
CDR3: CASSEGAGGPLDYEQYF

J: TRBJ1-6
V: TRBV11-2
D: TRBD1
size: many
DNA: TGTGCCAGCAGCCCGGGACAGGCGGATCCCCTCCACTTT
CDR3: CASSPGQADPLHF

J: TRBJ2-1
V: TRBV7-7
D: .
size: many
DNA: TGTGCTAGCAGCTTAGGTCCTAGCTCCGATGAGCAGTTCTTC
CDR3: CASSLGPSSDEQFF

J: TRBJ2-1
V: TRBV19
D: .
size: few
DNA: TGTGCCAGTAGTATAACGGCATCTAGAAGGGAGCAGTTCTTC
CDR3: CASSITASRREQFF

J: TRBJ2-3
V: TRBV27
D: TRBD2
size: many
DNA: TGTGCCAGCAGAGCGGTAACTAGCGGGAGGGCCCGTGATACGCAGTATTTT
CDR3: CASRAVTSGRARDTQYF

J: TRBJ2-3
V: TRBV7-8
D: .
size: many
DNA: TGTGCCAGCAGCTTAGGACGTAGCACAGATACGCAGTATTTT
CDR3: CASSLGRSTDTQYF

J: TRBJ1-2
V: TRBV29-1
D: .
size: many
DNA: TGCAGCGTTGGGGGGGTCTATGGCTACACCTTC
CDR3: CSVGGVYGYTF

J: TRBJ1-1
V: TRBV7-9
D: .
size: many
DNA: TGTGCCAGCAGCCTTGCGGTACCTGAAGCTTTCTTT
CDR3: CASSLAVPEAFF